A selection of T cell receptor beta chains follows, all from one sample in a study of cytomegalovirus exposure and HLA in healthy donors. Repertoires were generated with immunoSEQ multiplex PCR, while TCRdb's copy carries only in-frame clones and drops some. In the table there are approximately 140,000 clones, approximately 85% of which are singletons. Sequencing input: PBMCs. The receptor source for this set is a boy aged 10-17 years in good health and CMV-seronegative. Each CDR3 is given with its conserved first and last residue. Fields, in order: clone size, V gene, D gene, J gene, CDR3 protein, CDR3 DNA. D genes are given only for firm matches. Where a row states a size, it is once, few, many or the class of an expanded clone; other rows omit it.

>NA|TRBV19|NA|TRBJ1-2
CATGDTGKANYGYTF
TGTGCCACTGGGGACACCGGAAAAGCTAACTATGGCTACACCTTC
>NA|TRBV7-3|NA|TRBJ2-7
CASSFLGGAKIEQYF
TGTGCCAGCAGCTTTTTGGGGGGGGCGAAGATCGAGCAGTACTTC
>NA|TRBV7-9|TRBD1|TRBJ2-7
CASSFVGQGSEQYF
TGTGCCAGCAGCTTCGTGGGACAGGGAAGCGAGCAGTACTTC
>NA|TRBV19|NA|TRBJ1-5
CASTTQGPQHF
TGTGCCAGTACCACCCAGGGGCCCCAGCATTTT
>NA|TRBV15|NA|TRBJ1-2
CATSSPRGNYGYPF
TGTGCCACCAGCAGCCCACGAGGGAACTATGGCTACCCCTTC
>NA|TRBV2|TRBD1|TRBJ1-5
CASSREPGQGYRPQHF
TGTGCCAGCAGCAGGGAACCGGGACAGGGGTATCGGCCCCAGCATTTT
>NA|TRBV11-2|NA|TRBJ2-1
CASSPLAVYNEQFF
TGTGCCAGCAGCCCCTTAGCGGTCTACAATGAGCAGTTCTTC
>NA|TRBV7-2|TRBD1|TRBJ1-5
CASSLAPGQGLDQPQHF
TGTGCCAGCAGCTTAGCTCCGGGACAGGGTTTGGATCAGCCCCAGCATTTT
>NA|TRBV21-1|NA|TRBJ2-5
CASSKRDSYF
TGTGCCAGCAGCAAAAGGGACAGCTACTTC
>NA|TRBV19|NA|TRBJ2-7
CASSIESDEQYF
TGTGCCAGTAGTATAGAGAGTGACGAGCAGTACTTC
>NA|TRBV19|TRBD2|TRBJ2-7
CASSRASGRFSEQYF
TGTGCCAGTAGTAGGGCTAGCGGGAGGTTTTCCGAGCAGTACTTC
>NA|TRBV5-4|NA|TRBJ2-7
CASSPRLDTAYEQYF
TGTGCCAGCAGCCCGAGACTGGACACCGCCTACGAGCAGTACTTC
>NA|TRBV27|NA|TRBJ2-7
CASQSRGYEQYF
TGTGCCAGCCAATCTAGGGGGTACGAGCAGTACTTC
>NA|TRBV29-1|NA|TRBJ1-2
CSVEDRREIGYGYTF
TGCAGCGTTGAAGATCGCAGGGAAATCGGCTATGGCTACACCTTC
>once|TRBV4-1|TRBD1|TRBJ1-5
CASSQGGTGERFGQPQHF
TGCGCCAGCAGCCAAGGCGGGACAGGGGAGAGGTTCGGTCAGCCCCAGCATTTT
>NA|TRBV7-2|NA|TRBJ2-5
CASSFIETQYF
TGTGCCAGCAGCTTTATAGAGACCCAGTACTTC
>NA|TRBV19|TRBD1|TRBJ1-5
CASSILGTGGQPQHF
TGTGCCAGTAGTATCCTAGGGACAGGGGGTCAGCCCCAGCATTTT
>NA|TRBV28|TRBD1|TRBJ1-2
CASSFSKQGAQGYTF
TGTGCCAGCAGTTTCTCAAAACAGGGGGCGCAAGGCTACACCTTC
>NA|TRBV5-1|NA|TRBJ2-3
CASSLVSLTDTQYF
TGCGCCAGCAGCTTGGTTTCACTCACAGATACGCAGTATTTT
>NA|TRBV2|TRBD1|TRBJ1-5
CASSERTGGGNQPQHF
TGTGCCAGCAGTGAGCGGACAGGGGGAGGCAATCAGCCCCAGCATTTT
>NA|TRBV10-3|TRBD2|TRBJ2-2
CAISVVSGSNGELFF
TGTGCCATCAGTGTTGTTAGCGGGAGCAACGGGGAGCTGTTTTTT
>NA|TRBV7-7|TRBD2|TRBJ2-1
CASSLRTSGGAHEQFF
TGTGCCAGCAGCCTGAGGACTAGCGGGGGGGCACATGAGCAGTTCTTC
>once|TRBV18|NA|TRBJ2-2
CASSLRLGSAGELFF
TGTGCCAGCTCACTCCGATTGGGCTCGGCCGGGGAGCTGTTTTTT
>NA|TRBV5-1|NA|TRBJ1-1
CASSLDGELNTEAFF
TGCGCCAGCAGCTTGGACGGAGAGCTGAACACTGAAGCTTTCTTT
>NA|TRBV29-1|TRBD1|TRBJ2-2
CSVSGTGNTGELFF
TGCAGCGTTTCCGGGACAGGGAACACCGGGGAGCTGTTTTTT
>NA|TRBV1|NA|TRBJ2-5
CTSKFWTEETQYF
TGCACCAGCAAGTTTTGGACAGAAGAGACCCAGTACTTC
>NA|TRBV5-4|NA|TRBJ1-2
CASSARDKNNYGYTF
TGTGCCAGCAGCGCCCGGGACAAAAATAACTATGGCTACACCTTC
>NA|TRBV27|NA|TRBJ2-1
CASSGQRLGAGYNEQFF
TGTGCCAGCAGTGGGCAGCGGCTGGGGGCCGGCTACAATGAGCAGTTCTTC
>NA|TRBV7-4|TRBD1|TRBJ2-7
CASSTGQGGEQYF
TGTGCCAGCAGCACAGGACAGGGGGGCGAGCAGTACTTC
>NA|TRBV5-6|NA|TRBJ1-6
CASTPLRGSYNSPLHF
TGTGCCAGCACCCCATTGCGGGGCTCCTATAATTCACCCCTCCACTTT
>once|TRBV6-5|TRBD1|TRBJ2-1
CASSYYRGSSYNEQFF
TGTGCCAGCAGTTACTACAGGGGGTCTTCCTACAATGAGCAGTTCTTC
>NA|TRBV5-8|TRBD2|TRBJ2-7
CASSKRGSYEQYF
TGTGCCAGCAGCAAGCGGGGCTCCTACGAGCAGTACTTC
>once|TRBV29-1|TRBD1|TRBJ1-2
CSLGTGDCGYTF
TGCAGCCTTGGGACAGGGGATTGTGGCTACACCTTC
>few|TRBV4-2|NA|TRBJ1-5
CASSHAQGGEQPQHF
TGTGCCAGCAGCCATGCCCAGGGAGGGGAACAGCCCCAGCATTTT
>NA|TRBV11-3|TRBD1|TRBJ2-7
CASSPGTGRAYEQYF
TGTGCCAGCAGCCCAGGGACAGGGCGAGCCTACGAGCAGTACTTC
>NA|TRBV10-3|NA|TRBJ1-1
CAISESGGGGKAFF
TGTGCCATCAGTGAGTCGGGGGGGGGCGGAAAAGCTTTCTTT
>NA|TRBV9|TRBD2|TRBJ2-3
CASSRSGEADTQYF
TGTGCCAGCAGTCGTAGCGGGGAGGCAGATACGCAGTATTTT
>once|TRBV7-9|NA|TRBJ2-5
CASSLVGVGETQYF
TGTGCCAGCAGCTTAGTGGGAGTGGGAGAGACCCAGTACTTC
>NA|TRBV25-1|NA|TRBJ2-1
CASTRGGVVYEQFF
TGTGCCAGCACGAGGGGGGGGGTCGTATATGAGCAGTTCTTC
>NA|TRBV5-1|TRBD2|TRBJ2-2
CASSSTTGTRNTGELFF
TGCGCCAGCAGCTCGACGACCGGGACTAGAAACACCGGGGAGCTGTTTTTT